The entry below describes one T cell receptor beta chain. The sample is drawn from a study of blood T cell repertoires in COVID-19. Study information: Sites in the United States, Italy and Spain provided acute and convalescent COVID-19 samples. Sources were T cells, B-cell-depleted T cells, or PBMCs; the material itself was cDNA or gDNA.

CDR3 length equals 15 residues. Germline V gives CDR1 MNHNY, CDR2 SVGAGI (reference sequence). The V gene end was trimmed by 6 bases and the J gene end by 1 base; junction bases not matched to a gene: 6. Source study methods: Nucleated cell counts were estimated from reference gene primer amplification. Measured with immunoSEQ multiplex PCR; TCRdb has only the in-frame clones, and not every one. V, J and clone size were drawn from that table, and D and trimming were deduced from the DNA. Counted here are about 170,000 clones, 88% occurring once; the ten biggest clones make up more than 2%. The chain is built from TRBV6-6 and TRBJ1-1, with 9 bases aligning to TRBD1. What was sequenced was peripheral blood. This TCR derives from a man aged 50 or older who had recovered from COVID-19. CDR3 bases: TGTGCCAGCAGATCTTGGACAGGGGAGAACACTGAAGCTTTCTTT. The encoded protein is CASRSWTGENTEAFF.